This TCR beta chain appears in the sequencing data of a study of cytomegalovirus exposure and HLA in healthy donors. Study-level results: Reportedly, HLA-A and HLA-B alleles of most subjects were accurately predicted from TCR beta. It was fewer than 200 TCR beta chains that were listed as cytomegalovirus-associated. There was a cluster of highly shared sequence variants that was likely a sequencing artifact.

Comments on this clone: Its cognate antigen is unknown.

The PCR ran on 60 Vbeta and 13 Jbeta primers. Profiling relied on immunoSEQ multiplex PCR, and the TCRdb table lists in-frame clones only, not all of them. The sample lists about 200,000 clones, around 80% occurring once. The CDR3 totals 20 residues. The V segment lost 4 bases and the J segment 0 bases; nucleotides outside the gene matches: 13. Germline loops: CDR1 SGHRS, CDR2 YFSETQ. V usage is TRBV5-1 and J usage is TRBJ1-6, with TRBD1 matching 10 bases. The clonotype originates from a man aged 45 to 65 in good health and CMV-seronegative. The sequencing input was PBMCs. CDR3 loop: CASSATGTGAPSSYNSPLHF. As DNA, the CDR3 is TGCGCCAGCAGCGCCACCGGGACAGGGGCGCCTAGCTCCTATAATTCACCCCTCCACTTT.